This is a list of T cell receptor beta chains from one sample in a study of breast tumors, draining lymph nodes, adjacent tissues. TCRdb used MiXCR to reprocess the multiplex PCR reads, holding one entry per CDR3 protein. In the table there are approximately 300,000 distinct CDR3 sequences, more than 30% of which are singletons. Input material: axillary lymph node tissue. Receptors originate from a female donor with breast cancer. Some clones in this sample may be carry-over from other donors' samples. Both conserved end residues are part of each CDR3. Fields, in order: J gene, V gene, clone size, D gene, CDR3 DNA, CDR3 protein. D genes are given only for firm matches. Some rows have no size entry. The others give once, few or many, or a class for an expanded clone.

J: TRBJ2-2; V: TRBV25-1; size: -; D: TRBD2; DNA: TGTGCCAGCAGTGAACTAGCGGGAGGAACCGGAGAGCTGTCTTTT; CDR3: CASSELAGGTGELSF
J: TRBJ2-1; V: TRBV5-1; size: many; D: -; DNA: TGCGCCAGCAGCCACGGCCCTGAGCAGTTCTTC; CDR3: CASSHGPEQFF
J: TRBJ2-7; V: TRBV7-2; size: many; D: -; DNA: TGTGCCAGCAGATCTGACCAGTACGAGCAGTACTTC; CDR3: CASRSDQYEQYF
J: TRBJ2-7; V: TRBV30; size: -; D: -; DNA: TGTGCCTGGACTGGGGATTGGGGCGAGCAGTACTTC; CDR3: CAWTGDWGEQYF
J: TRBJ1-6; V: TRBV7-6; size: many; D: -; DNA: TGTGCCAGCAGCTTGGGCGGAGATTCACCCCTCCACTTT; CDR3: CASSLGGDSPLHF
J: TRBJ2-2; V: TRBV9; size: once; D: -; DNA: TGTGCCAGCAGCGTAGCTAGCGGGGAGCTGTTTTTT; CDR3: CASSVASGELFF
J: TRBJ1-1; V: TRBV7-8; size: -; D: -; DNA: TGTGCCAGCAGCCCCCAGATGAACACTGAAGCTTTCTTT; CDR3: CASSPQMNTEAFF
J: TRBJ2-7; V: TRBV2; size: many; D: -; DNA: TGTGCCAGCAGTGTGTACGAGCAGTACTTC; CDR3: CASSVYEQYF
J: TRBJ2-2; V: TRBV5-1; size: many; D: -; DNA: TGCGCCAGCAGCTTAGGGGACACACTAGGCGGGGAGCTGTTTTTT; CDR3: CASSLGDTLGGELFF
J: TRBJ1-2; V: TRBV20-1; size: many; D: TRBD1; DNA: TGCAGTGCCTACCCCCCTGGGGACAGTCGCGGCTACACCTTC; CDR3: CSAYPPGDSRGYTF
J: TRBJ2-7; V: TRBV5-1; size: -; D: -; DNA: TGCGCCAGCAGCGTTGGCCACAGGGTCTACGAGCAGTACTTC; CDR3: CASSVGHRVYEQYF
J: TRBJ2-7; V: TRBV6-1; size: -; D: -; DNA: TGTGCCAGCAGTGAAGCGGGGCTCGAGCAGTACTTC; CDR3: CASSEAGLEQYF
J: TRBJ1-2; V: TRBV6-1; size: -; D: TRBD1; DNA: TGTGCCAGCAGACCCGGGACAGGGGGCTACACCTTC; CDR3: CASRPGTGGYTF
J: TRBJ1-5; V: TRBV2; size: many; D: -; DNA: TGTGCCAGCAATGGGGGAGGGACGAGCAATCAGCCCCAGCATTTT; CDR3: CASNGGGTSNQPQHF
J: TRBJ2-3; V: TRBV18; size: -; D: TRBD2; DNA: TGTGCCAGCTCACCCTTTGCGGGAGTTAAAGATACGCAGTATTTT; CDR3: CASSPFAGVKDTQYF
J: TRBJ2-7; V: TRBV4-2; size: many; D: -; DNA: TGTGCCAGCAGCCCGATGCCGGGTTCTAACTCCTACGAGCAGTACTTC; CDR3: CASSPMPGSNSYEQYF
J: TRBJ1-5; V: TRBV5-5; size: -; D: -; DNA: TGTGCCAGCAGCCCGGGTGGACAGAGTAACAATCAGCCCCAGCATTTT; CDR3: CASSPGGQSNNQPQHF
J: TRBJ1-1; V: TRBV7-2; size: -; D: -; DNA: TGTGCCAGCAGCTTCCAAGGTGGCCGGGGCACTGAAGCTTTCTTT; CDR3: CASSFQGGRGTEAFF
J: TRBJ2-5; V: TRBV12-3/TRBV12-4; size: many; D: -; DNA: TGTGCCAGCAGTTTAGGAGGGGCCCAAGAGACCCAGTACTTC; CDR3: CASSLGGAQETQYF
J: TRBJ2-1; V: TRBV19; size: many; D: TRBD2; DNA: TGTGCCAGCCAGCTACTAGCGGGGCATCACAATGAGCAGTTCTTC; CDR3: CASQLLAGHHNEQFF
J: TRBJ2-7; V: TRBV6-6; size: -; D: TRBD2; DNA: TGTGCCAGCAGTTGCCCAGATGGACTAGCGGGGAGCGGGCAGTACTTC; CDR3: CASSCPDGLAGSGQYF
J: TRBJ2-7; V: TRBV30; size: few; D: -; DNA: TGTGCCTGGGGAGGGGGGGAAATGGACGAGCAGTACTTC; CDR3: CAWGGGEMDEQYF
J: TRBJ1-5; V: TRBV24-1; size: many; D: -; DNA: TGTGCCACCAGTGAAGGGGGGGCTGGCAATCAGCCCCAGCATTTT; CDR3: CATSEGGAGNQPQHF
J: TRBJ2-7; V: TRBV6-5; size: -; D: TRBD2; DNA: TGTGCCAGCAGACGGACTAGCGGCACCTACGAGCAGTACTTC; CDR3: CASRRTSGTYEQYF
J: TRBJ2-7; V: TRBV29-1; size: many; D: -; DNA: TGCAGCGTCGAACAGGGTCCCTACGAGCAGTACTTC; CDR3: CSVEQGPYEQYF
J: TRBJ2-1; V: TRBV6-2/TRBV6-3; size: few; D: TRBD2; DNA: TGTGCCAGCAGTTACTCTCTAGCGGGTCAGGGGAATGAGCAGTTCTTC; CDR3: CASSYSLAGQGNEQFF
J: TRBJ2-1; V: TRBV5-1; size: many; D: -; DNA: TGCGCCAGCAGCTTGGACAATGAGCAGTTCTTC; CDR3: CASSLDNEQFF
J: TRBJ2-1; V: TRBV24-1; size: many; D: -; DNA: TGTGCCACCAGTGATTCCCGGACTAACTACAATGAGCAGTTCTTC; CDR3: CATSDSRTNYNEQFF
J: TRBJ2-7; V: TRBV20-1; size: many; D: TRBD2; DNA: TGCAGTGCCCCCGTTCCATTGACTAGCGCCGGCGAGCAGTACTTC; CDR3: CSAPVPLTSAGEQYF
J: TRBJ2-3; V: TRBV11-2; size: many; D: -; DNA: TGTGCCAGCAGCTTTAGAAGCACAGATACGCAGTATTTT; CDR3: CASSFRSTDTQYF
J: TRBJ2-3; V: TRBV7-2; size: many; D: TRBD2; DNA: TGTGCCAGCAGCATTACTAGCGGGAGCGCAGATACGCAGTATTTT; CDR3: CASSITSGSADTQYF
J: TRBJ2-1; V: TRBV6-2/TRBV6-3; size: -; D: TRBD2; DNA: TGTGCCAGCAGTTACGGTCTCCTAGCGGGAGGTGGCGATGAGCAGTTCTTC; CDR3: CASSYGLLAGGGDEQFF
J: TRBJ1-4; V: TRBV12-3/TRBV12-4; size: many; D: TRBD1; DNA: TGTGCCAGCAGCCCTATCTGGACAGGGGGGAATGAAAAACTGTTTTTT; CDR3: CASSPIWTGGNEKLFF
J: TRBJ2-2; V: TRBV14; size: many; D: -; DNA: TGTGCCAGCAGCCAAGATTTGGGAGTCGGGGAGCTGTTTTTT; CDR3: CASSQDLGVGELFF
J: TRBJ2-7; V: TRBV6-4; size: few; D: TRBD2; DNA: TGTGCCAGCAGACCCGGACTAGCGGGTATAAGCTCCTACGAGCAGTACTTC; CDR3: CASRPGLAGISSYEQYF
J: TRBJ1-1; V: TRBV30; size: -; D: -; DNA: TGTGCCTGGAGTGGTAGCACTGAAGCTCTCTTT; CDR3: CAWSGSTEALF
J: TRBJ1-5; V: TRBV7-9; size: many; D: -; DNA: TGTGCCAGCAGCTTAGGCCAGGTACCGGGAAAGCCCCAGCATTTT; CDR3: CASSLGQVPGKPQHF
J: TRBJ1-2; V: TRBV29-1; size: few; D: -; DNA: TGCAGCGTTGGACAGTCTAACTATGGCTACACCTTC; CDR3: CSVGQSNYGYTF
J: TRBJ1-2; V: TRBV13; size: once; D: -; DNA: TGCGCCAGCAGCCAAGACCCCCGAGGGGATTGGCTCTATGGCCACACCTTC; CDR3: CASSQDPRGDWLYGHTF
J: TRBJ2-5; V: TRBV29-1; size: many; D: TRBD2; DNA: TGCAGCGTTGAGTGGCGGGAGGGCCCCGAGACCCAGTACTTC; CDR3: CSVEWREGPETQYF
J: TRBJ2-2; V: TRBV7-8; size: many; D: -; DNA: TGTGCCAGCAGCTTTGGTGGCGGGTACGACACCGGGGAGCTGTTTTTT; CDR3: CASSFGGGYDTGELFF
J: TRBJ1-1; V: TRBV20-1; size: -; D: -; DNA: TGCAGTGCTAGAGATGGGCAGGACCACACTGAAGCTTTCTTT; CDR3: CSARDGQDHTEAFF
J: TRBJ2-5; V: TRBV9; size: -; D: -; DNA: TGTGCCAGCAGCGCCGCGGGGACCCAGTACTTC; CDR3: CASSAAGTQYF
J: TRBJ2-7; V: TRBV9; size: -; D: TRBD1; DNA: TGTGCCAGCAGCGCCTCCGGGACAGCTACGTACGAGCAGTACTTC; CDR3: CASSASGTATYEQYF
J: TRBJ1-1; V: TRBV25-1; size: -; D: -; DNA: TGTGCCAGCGTTGGCCGGGGCTGGGCTTTCTTT; CDR3: CASVGRGWAFF
J: TRBJ2-5; V: TRBV7-2; size: -; D: TRBD1; DNA: TGTGCCAGCAGCTTTCCGCCTCGGACAGGGTGGGAGACCCAGTACTTC; CDR3: CASSFPPRTGWETQYF
J: TRBJ1-3; V: TRBV25-1; size: -; D: TRBD1; DNA: TGTGCCAGCAGTGAGCAGGGGGCCGACTCTGGAAACACCATATGTTTT; CDR3: CASSEQGADSGNTICF
J: TRBJ1-1; V: TRBV10-2; size: -; D: TRBD1; DNA: TGCGCCAGCAGTGAGTCGAACAGGGGGAGCACTGAAGCTTTCTTT; CDR3: CASSESNRGSTEAFF
J: TRBJ2-7; V: TRBV30; size: -; D: -; DNA: TGTGCCTGGAGTGGGCAGGCCCTCCAATCGTACGAGCAGTACTTC; CDR3: CAWSGQALQSYEQYF
J: TRBJ2-3; V: TRBV6-5; size: many; D: -; DNA: TGTGCCAGCAGTCACTCGACCGGGCGGGGAGATACGCAGTATTTT; CDR3: CASSHSTGRGDTQYF